This T cell receptor beta chain was obtained from a study of OX40 agonist ivuxolimab in advanced cancers. Study outcomes and limitations: Antigen specificity of clonally expanded peripheral T cells was not established.

Clones were read by immunoSEQ multiplex PCR, and TCRdb kept only the in-frame ones, dropping some. The table lists around 100,000 clones, roughly 90% of them singletons. J was trimmed by 5 bases and V by 4 bases; bases with no gene match: 5. CDR1 is SGHRS, CDR2 YFSETQ, per germline. The CDR3 has 13 amino acids. Sampled blood was obtained at baseline, cycle 4 day 1, and cycle 7 day 1. A note on this clone: Its target is unknown.

V usage is TRBV5-1 and J usage is TRBJ2-5, with 7 bases identical to TRBD1. The sequences come from CD4+ or CD8+ T cells sorted from blood, collected in a trial of the OX40 agonist ivuxolimab. The receptor was derived from an adult with an advanced solid tumor such as melanoma, head and neck, liver or kidney cancer. In DNA form, the CDR3 reads TGCGCCAGCAGCCCGACAGGGTCCGAGACCCAGTACTTC. Protein product: CASSPTGSETQYF.